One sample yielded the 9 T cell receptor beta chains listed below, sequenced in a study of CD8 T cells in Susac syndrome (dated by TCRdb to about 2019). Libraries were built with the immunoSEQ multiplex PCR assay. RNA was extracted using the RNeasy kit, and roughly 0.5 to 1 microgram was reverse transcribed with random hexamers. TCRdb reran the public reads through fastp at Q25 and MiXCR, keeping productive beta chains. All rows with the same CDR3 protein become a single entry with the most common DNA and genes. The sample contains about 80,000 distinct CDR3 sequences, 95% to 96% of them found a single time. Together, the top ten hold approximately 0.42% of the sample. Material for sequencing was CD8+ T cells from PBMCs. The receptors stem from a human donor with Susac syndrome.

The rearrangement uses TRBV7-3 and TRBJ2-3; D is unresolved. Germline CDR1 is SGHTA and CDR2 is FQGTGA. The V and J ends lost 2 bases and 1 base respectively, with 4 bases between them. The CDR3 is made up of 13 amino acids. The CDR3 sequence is CASSLYGTDTQYF. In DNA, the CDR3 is TGTGCCAGCAGCTTATATGGCACAGATACGCAGTATTTT.

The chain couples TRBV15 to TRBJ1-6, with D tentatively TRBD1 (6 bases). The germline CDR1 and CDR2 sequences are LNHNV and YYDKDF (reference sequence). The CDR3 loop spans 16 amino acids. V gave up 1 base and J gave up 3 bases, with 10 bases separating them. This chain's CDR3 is CATSRGWTDYNSPLHF. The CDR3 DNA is TGTGCCACCAGCAGAGGGTGGACAGACTATAATTCACCCCTCCACTTT.

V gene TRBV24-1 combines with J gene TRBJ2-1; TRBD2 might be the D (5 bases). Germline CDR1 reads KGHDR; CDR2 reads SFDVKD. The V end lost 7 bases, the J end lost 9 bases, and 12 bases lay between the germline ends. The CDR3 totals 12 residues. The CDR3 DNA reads TGTGCCACCAGGAGTGGAGGACGTGAGCAGTTCTTC. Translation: CATRSGGREQFF.

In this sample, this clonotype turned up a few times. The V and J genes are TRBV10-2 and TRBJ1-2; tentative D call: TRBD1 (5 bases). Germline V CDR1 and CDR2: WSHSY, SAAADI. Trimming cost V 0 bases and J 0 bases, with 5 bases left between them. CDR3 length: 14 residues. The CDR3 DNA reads TGCGCCAGCAGTGAGTCGACAGCTAACTATGGCTACACCTTC. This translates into CASSESTANYGYTF.

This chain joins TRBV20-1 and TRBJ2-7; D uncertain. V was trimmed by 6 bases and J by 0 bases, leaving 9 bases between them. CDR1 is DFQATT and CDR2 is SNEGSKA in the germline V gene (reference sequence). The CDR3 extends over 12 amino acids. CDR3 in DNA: TGCAGTGCGTTGGTGAGCTCCTACGAGCAGTACTTC. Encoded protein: CSALVSSYEQYF.

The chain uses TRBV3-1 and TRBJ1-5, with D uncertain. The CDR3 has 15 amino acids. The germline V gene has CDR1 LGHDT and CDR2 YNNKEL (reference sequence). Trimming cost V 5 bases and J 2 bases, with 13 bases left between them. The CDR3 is CASSLIGRGNQPQHF. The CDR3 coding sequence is TGTGCCAGCAGCTTAATCGGAAGGGGCAATCAGCCCCAGCATTTT.

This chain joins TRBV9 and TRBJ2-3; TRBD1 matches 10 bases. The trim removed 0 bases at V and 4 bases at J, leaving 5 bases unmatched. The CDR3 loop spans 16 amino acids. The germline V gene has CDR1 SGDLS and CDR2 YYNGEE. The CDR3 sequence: CASSVAGTGVADTQYF. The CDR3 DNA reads TGTGCCAGCAGCGTAGCCGGGACAGGGGTCGCAGATACGCAGTATTTT.

The CDR3 sequence: CAWKGTGTYEQFF. The CDR3 DNA is TGTGCCTGGAAGGGGACAGGAACTTATGAGCAGTTCTTC. The chain uses TRBV30 and TRBJ2-1; 8 bases match TRBD1. The CDR3 has 13 amino acids. The V gene end was trimmed by 4 bases and the J gene end by 8 bases; junction bases not matched to a gene: 7. Germline lookup yields CDR1 GTSNPN and CDR2 SVGIG (reference sequence).

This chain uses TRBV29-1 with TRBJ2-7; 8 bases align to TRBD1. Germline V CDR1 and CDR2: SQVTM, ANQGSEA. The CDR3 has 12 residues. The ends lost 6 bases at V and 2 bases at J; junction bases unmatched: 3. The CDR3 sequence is CSVRTGTYEQYV. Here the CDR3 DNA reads TGCAGCGTCAGGACAGGGACCTACGAGCAGTACGTC.